This entry lists 24 T cell receptor beta chains sequenced from one sample in a study of cytomegalovirus exposure and HLA in healthy donors. With 60 Vbeta and 13 Jbeta primers, the PCR was carried out. Some clones are missing from TCRdb's copy, which holds only in-frame ones; the method was immunoSEQ multiplex PCR. The table includes about 160,000 clones, 65% to 80% detected once. The sequencing sample was made of PBMCs. The source is a man aged 35 to 55 in good health and CMV-seropositive.

J is TRBJ2-2 and V is TRBV4-2, with 9 bases matching TRBD1. CDR1 and CDR2 from the germline V gene are LGHNA and YNFKEQ. J gave up 4 bases and V 4 bases, and 16 bases lay outside the gene matches. The CDR3 has 19 amino acids. Written as DNA, the CDR3 is TGTGCCAGCAGCCTTAGGTTACAGGGGGCGGGGGTAAGCACCGGGGAGCTGTTTTTT. It is translated as CASSLRLQGAGVSTGELFF.

The CDR3: CASSLLGQNIQYF. The CDR3 nucleotides are TGCGCCAGCAGTTTGCTTGGACAGAACATTCAGTACTTC. The chain combines TRBV5-1 with TRBJ2-4; D is possibly TRBD1 (6 bases). The CDR3 has 13 residues. Germline lookup yields CDR1 SGHRS and CDR2 YFSETQ. The germline V and J ends were trimmed by 5 bases and 7 bases, with 13 bases remaining between them.

The chain is built from TRBV7-2 and TRBJ2-5, with D possibly matching TRBD2 (5 bases). CDR3 length: 13 amino acids. V lost 6 bases to trimming and J lost 7 bases, with 15 bases between them. Germline V CDR1 and CDR2: SGHTA, FQGNSA. The CDR3 DNA follows: TGTGCCAGCAGGACCGACCCGAGCGGGACCCAGTACTTC. This gives the protein CASRTDPSGTQYF.

Remarks on this clone: Additional DNA sequences in this sample encode the identical CDR3. J is TRBJ1-2 and V is TRBV6-5; D unclear. V was cut by 0 bases and J by 7 bases, with 9 bases left in between. This CDR3 is built from 13 residues. CDR1 is MNHEY and CDR2 is SVGAGI in the germline V gene. CDR3 sequence: CASSYSRGGGYTF. In DNA form, the CDR3 reads TGTGCCAGCAGTTACTCTCGGGGAGGTGGCTACACCTTC.

The genes are TRBV7-9 and TRBJ1-1; the D is unclear. Germline V gene sequence: CDR1 SEHNR, CDR2 FQNEAQ (reference sequence). The CDR3 sequence is 11 residues long. The V and J ends lost 2 bases and 5 bases respectively, with 3 bases between them. The CDR3 region is CASSLSTEAFF. In nucleotides, the CDR3 is TGTGCCAGCAGCTTATCGACTGAAGCTTTCTTT.

In its sample, this clone was seen once. The chain has TRBV6-1 and TRBJ1-4; the D is unclear. The CDR3 has 15 amino acids. Germline V gene data show CDR1 as MNHNS and CDR2 as SASEGT. V dropped 2 bases and J dropped 9 bases, with 16 bases sitting between them. The CDR3 loop reads CASSELGSLMKKLFF. The CDR3, as DNA: TGTGCCAGCAGTGAACTCGGGTCCTTAATGAAAAAACTGTTTTTT.

J is TRBJ2-7 and V is TRBV19; maybe TRBD2 (6 bases). The germline V gene has CDR1 LNHDA and CDR2 SQIVND (reference sequence). CDR3 length: 18 residues. Trimming left V 2 bases short and J 6 bases short, with 26 bases between. The CDR3, as DNA: TGTGCCAGTAGTATAACCAAACCGGGACTCCTTTTTTATGGCGAGCAGTACTTC. Protein: CASSITKPGLLFYGEQYF.

The chain combines TRBV28 with TRBJ1-6, with 7 bases fitting TRBD1. With V trimmed by 9 bases and J by 10 bases, 15 bases remained unmatched. CDR1 is MDHEN, CDR2 SYDVKM, per germline. The CDR3 is 15 residues long. CDR3 nucleotides: TGTGCCAGTATTAGACAGGGAGGTTCGTACTCACCCCTCCACTTT. It codes for CASIRQGGSYSPLHF.

The chain is built from TRBV10-3 and TRBJ2-7; maybe TRBD2 (6 bases). Germline V lookup: CDR1 ENHRY, CDR2 SYGVKD. This CDR3 comprises 15 residues. Trimming removed 3 bases from V and 3 bases from J, with 15 bases in between. The CDR3 loop reads CAISDWTRGGYEQYF. For the CDR3, the DNA is TGTGCCATCAGTGACTGGACGAGGGGAGGCTACGAGCAGTACTTC.

The sample holds a few counts of this clone. The chain combines TRBV7-2 with TRBJ2-2; D is possibly TRBD1 (6 bases). The CDR3 length is 15 residues. Between the trimmed V and J ends, which lost 5 bases and 7 bases, there was a span of 17 bases. CDR1 is SGHTA and CDR2 is FQGNSA in the germline V gene. The CDR3 here is CASSLRGSAVGELFF. The CDR3 nucleotides are TGTGCCAGCAGCCTAAGGGGGAGTGCGGTCGGGGAGCTGTTTTTT.

The genes are TRBV6-5 and TRBJ2-4; 9 nucleotides align to TRBD1. The CDR3 is 15 amino acids. Germline CDR1 MNHEY, CDR2 SVGAGI. The ends lost 6 bases at V and 9 bases at J; junction bases unmatched: 12. CDR3 sequence: CASSSATGGAFIQYF. CDR3 DNA: TGTGCCAGCAGCTCTGCGACAGGGGGAGCGTTCATTCAGTACTTC.

This clone was seen only a few times. The gene calls are TRBV7-9 and TRBJ1-4; TRBD1 is a possible D gene (5 bases). Trimming left V 5 bases short and J 1 base short, with 8 bases between. CDR1 and CDR2 from the germline V gene are SEHNR and FQNEAQ (reference sequence). There are 14 residues in the CDR3. Here the CDR3 reads CASSQTVTNEKLFF. The CDR3 nucleotides read TGTGCCAGCAGCCAGACAGTAACTAATGAAAAACTGTTTTTT.

The chain uses TRBV14 and TRBJ2-7, with D perhaps matching TRBD2 (5 bases). This CDR3 region has 10 residues. Germline loops: CDR1 SGHDN, CDR2 FVKESK. V was clipped by 4 bases and J by 11 bases, with 9 bases between them. CDR3 protein: CASSPDSEYF. The CDR3 region has the DNA TGTGCCAGCAGCCCGGACTCAGAGTACTTC.

V and J are TRBV4-3 and TRBJ2-6; 11 bases are a match to TRBD1. The trim removed 0 bases at V and 4 bases at J, leaving 11 bases unmatched. This CDR3 region has 20 residues. CDR1 and CDR2 (germline): LGHNA, YSLEER. CDR3 sequence: CASSQDRGDRGRSGANVLTF. The CDR3, as DNA: TGCGCCAGCAGCCAAGATCGTGGGGACAGGGGGAGGTCGGGGGCCAACGTCCTGACTTTC.

The chain links TRBV6-1 to TRBJ2-1; maybe TRBD1 (5 bases). With 2 bases removed from V and 8 bases from J, the gap between germline ends came to 16 bases. Germline assignment: CDR1 MNHNS and CDR2 SASEGT. This CDR3 is 15 amino acids long. The CDR3 region has the DNA TGTGCCAGCAGTGAAACAGGCATACTATTGGATGAGCAGTTCTTC. Translating gives CASSETGILLDEQFF.

The chain joins TRBV5-1 to TRBJ2-3; 10 nucleotides line up with TRBD2. V was clipped by 4 bases and J by 0 bases; unmatched bases: 5. Germline V gives CDR1 SGHRS, CDR2 YFSETQ. This CDR3 is built from 16 residues. The CDR3 nucleotides read TGCGCCAGCAGCGTTAGCGGGAGGTCTAGCACAGATACGCAGTATTTT. Residues: CASSVSGRSSTDTQYF.

J is TRBJ2-5 and V is TRBV28; tentative D call: TRBD2 (7 bases). Trimming stripped 2 bases from V and 5 bases from J, with 15 bases between. The CDR3 covers 15 residues. CDR1 and CDR2 from the germline V gene are MDHEN and SYDVKM. The CDR3 sequence: CASSLKGGGLETQYF. CDR3 coding DNA: TGTGCCAGCAGTTTAAAGGGAGGGGGGCTGGAGACCCAGTACTTC.

The chain combines TRBV5-6 with TRBJ2-7; perhaps TRBD2 as D (6 bases). V was pared by 4 bases and J by 4 bases, with 18 bases between. Germline assignment: CDR1 SGHDT and CDR2 YYEEEE. This CDR3 has 15 amino acids. The CDR3 spells CASSPKGAGRYEQYF. CDR3 coding DNA: TGTGCCAGCAGCCCGAAGGGCGCGGGGCGATACGAGCAGTACTTC.

V gene TRBV14 combines with J gene TRBJ1-2; D remains unclear. Between the trimmed V and J ends, which lost 1 base and 0 bases, there was a span of 12 bases. Germline loops: CDR1 SGHDN, CDR2 FVKESK. This CDR3 is built from 16 residues. CDR3 loop: CASSQGRYRANYGYTF. The CDR3, as DNA: TGTGCCAGCAGCCAAGGGAGGTACAGAGCTAACTATGGCTACACCTTC.

This clone was recorded a few times. CDR3 sequence: CAWSVAGRGTGSNSPLHF. The DNA of the CDR3 is TGTGCCTGGAGTGTAGCGGGGAGGGGGACAGGATCCAATTCACCCCTCCACTTT. The V and J genes are TRBV30 and TRBJ1-6; 8 bases are a match to TRBD1. There are 18 residues in the CDR3. Germline trimming cut 0 bases from V and 7 bases from J; bases unmatched to any gene: 14. Germline lookup yields CDR1 GTSNPN and CDR2 SVGIG (reference sequence). The full variable domain, rest sourced from reference TRBV30 and TRBJ1-6, is SQTIHQWPATLVQPVGSPLSLECTVEGTSNPNLYWYRQAAGRGLQLLFYSVGIGQISSEVPQNLSASRPQDRQFILSSKKLLLSDSGFYLCAWSVAGRGTGSNSPLHFGNGTRLTVT.

Only one count was recorded for this clone. This chain joins TRBV18 and TRBJ1-5; D is ambiguous. V was pared by 4 bases and J by 9 bases, with 10 bases between. This CDR3 comprises 12 residues. Germline loops: CDR1 KGHSH, CDR2 LQKENI. Written as DNA, the CDR3 is TGTGCCAGCTCACTACTACCTTGGCCCCAGCATTTT. Protein sequence: CASSLLPWPQHF.

This chain links TRBV7-9 with TRBJ2-2; 10 bases align to TRBD2. CDR3 length: 15 amino acids. The V segment lost 7 bases and the J segment 7 bases; nucleotides outside the gene matches: 9. Germline CDR1 SEHNR, CDR2 FQNEAQ (reference sequence). DNA of the CDR3: TGTGCCAGCAAGCTAAGCGGGAGGGCCGGCGGGGAGCTGTTTTTT. Translating gives CASKLSGRAGGELFF.

The chain uses TRBV7-6 and TRBJ2-3; tentatively, D is TRBD2 (5 bases). V dropped 1 base and J dropped 2 bases, with 7 bases sitting between them. Looked up from germline, CDR1 is SGHVS and CDR2 is FNYEAQ. The CDR3 loop spans 14 amino acids. CDR3 in amino acids: CASSLGAVTDTQYF. In DNA, the CDR3 is TGTGCCAGCAGCTTAGGAGCGGTCACAGATACGCAGTATTTT.

This clone was observed a handful of times. The chain combines TRBV7-3 with TRBJ2-2; 13 positions agree with TRBD2. V lost 5 bases, J lost 8 bases, and 11 bases stayed unmatched. The CDR3 loop spans 17 amino acids. Germline V gene sequence: CDR1 SGHTA, CDR2 FQGTGA. DNA for the CDR3: TGTGCCAGCAGCCCTAGGACTAGCGGGAGCAATGGAGGGGAGCTGTTTTTT. It codes for CASSPRTSGSNGGELFF.